This TCR beta chain is from a study of T-cell memory formation after mild COVID-19. About the research overall: In these data, TCR clusters were largely donor specific.

Constant-segment primers served in 5'RACE that generated TCR alpha and TCR beta cDNA libraries bearing sample barcodes and UMIs. Using its own MiXCR run on the 5' RACE reads, TCRdb lists one record per CDR3 protein. The sample contains about 200,000 distinct CDR3 sequences, around 8.8% of which appear only once. Study-wide results and caveats: Clones that contracted clustered mainly in CM and EM if CD4+ and in EMRA if CD8+. Later expanders leaned CD4+, whereas day 15 to 85 contracting clones were balanced CD4/CD8.

Germline-derived CDR1 and CDR2 are SGHNT and YYREEE (reference sequence). With 4 bases removed from V and 1 base from J, the gap between germline ends came to 11 bases. The CDR3 runs 14 residues. Comment on this clonotype: The antigen is not known.

The source material was PBMCs or a T cell subset sorted from them (not recorded which). The chain employs TRBV5-4 and TRBJ1-1; TRBD1 might be the D (5 bases). The TCR comes from a man between 18 and 29 years old who had mild COVID-19 (a few samples of this study predate the infection). Cell type and time point are not known. The CDR3 region has the DNA TGTGCCAGCAGCATATCCCAGGGGAACACTGAAGCTTTCTTT. The encoded protein is CASSISQGNTEAFF.